This TCR beta chain emerged from a study of blood T cells in healthy people across ages (dated by TCRdb to 2015 to 2017). About the study as a whole: Template switching captured roughly one uniquely barcoded TCR beta cDNA molecule per two T cells in model experiments. The donors were split into four age groups: young (average around 15 years), middle-aged (roughly 39), aged (more than 55) and long-lived (approximately 80). To avoid experimental bias, donors of different ages were spread randomly across the sequencing lanes. The study measured age-related changes in TCR beta repertoire diversity using deep sequencing normalized with unique cDNA molecular identifiers. The study analyzed two additional independent replicas of 1 million unique cDNA reads from the same blood draw for two donors, one aged 18 to 29 and one aged 80 or older. Study-level results and caveats: Observed TCR beta diversity per million T cells fell roughly linearly with age, and a significant reduction was already apparent by age roughly 40. Observed TCR beta diversity correlated strongly with the percentage of naive T cells measured by flow cytometry. Estimates of total diversity based on one million sequenced T cells were considered lower bounds and underestimates. Compared with the aged group, more naive CD4+ T cells, fewer expanded clones and increased TCR diversity were shown by the long-lived group, suggesting age selection. Because the CMV infection status of the donors was unknown, age-related changes in expanded clonotypes may potentially have been confounded. Since profiling was done on bulk unsorted PBMCs, naive and antigen-experienced compartments could not be conclusively compared.

Library method: 5' RACE. Sequencing used an Illumina HiSeq 2500. The second PCR ran for roughly 6 to 11 cycles and used a J-beta primer mix along with a sample-barcoded 5' primer. A unique molecular identifier was introduced onto each TCR beta cDNA molecule by a template-switch 5' adaptor carrying 12 random nucleotides. Each sample yielded at least 2.5 million CDR3-containing paired-end reads. All of the RNA was converted into first-strand cDNA using the Mint cDNA synthesis kit, with a TRBC-specific oligonucleotide serving as the primer. Following uracil-DNA glycosylase treatment, a first 18-cycle PCR with universal primers M1SS and BC2_uni_R was performed on all cDNA. As for how the authors treated the data: Each sample was normalized by randomly selecting 1 million high-quality reads, each carrying a distinct molecular identifier. Instead of being binned into consensus sequences, reads with shared molecular identifiers were discarded. CDR3 identification, clonotype clustering and error correction used MiTCR with a Q25 quality threshold and the strictest error-elimination algorithm. A nonparametric unseen species model using Euler transformation provided a lower-bound estimate of total TCR beta diversity. The raw public data were reprocessed by TCRdb itself: fastp quality trimming at Q25, MiXCR clonotype calling, in-frame beta chains only. Each record represents a unique CDR3 protein, reported with the most common genes and DNA among its rows. Here the V and J calls rest on TCRdb's processing, not on the authors' analysis. The sample table contains roughly 730,000 distinct CDR3 sequences; only one count was recorded for 56% of them. About 26% of the sample lies in the top ten.

With regard to this clonotype: The target of this receptor is not known. Base qualities are not provided; no much larger clone lies one nucleotide away.

The CDR3 sequence holds 16 residues, the cysteine and phenylalanine included. This entry keeps only the CDR3 DNA: 48 bases, framed from base 1. Reading the germline V gene gives CDR1 MDHEN and CDR2 SYDVKM. Systemically healthy Caucasian individuals from Russia, 39 in total and aged roughly 6 to 100 years, were included as donors. Roughly 9 milliliters of peripheral blood were drawn from each donor into EDTA-treated Vacutainer tubes. Ficoll-Paque density-gradient centrifugation was used to isolate PBMCs, with at least 6 million obtained per sample. Total RNA, at least 5.5 micrograms per sample, was extracted from PBMCs with Trizol reagent. For every donor, flow cytometry on a PBMC aliquot measured the percentage of naive CD45RAhigh/CD27high T cells.

The chain joins TRBV28 to TRBJ2-5; TRBD2 lines up with 9 middle nucleotides. The last part of the DNA fits TRBJ2-1 better; the J call may be wrong. The TCR sequence derives from a man aged 40-50 years in good health. The source material was blood. The CDR3 amino acid sequence is: CASSTSTSGYQETQFF. The DNA sequence is as follows: TGTGCCAGCAGTACCTCAACTAGCGGGTACCAAGAGACCCAGTTCTTC.